Here is one TCR beta chain with its context. Antigen unknown. The same CDR3 is also encoded by other DNA sequences in this sample. HIV-negative, healthy adults without recent acute infections or vaccinations were the donors. Sequencing was performed with immunoSEQ multiplex PCR; in TCRdb, only in-frame clones are kept and a portion is missing. The data show around 2.5 million clones, with over 85% seen just once and about 0.38% held by the top ten. The data were obtained in a study of shared clonotypes between healthy human individuals. Study findings and constraints: Expectations were that clonotype sharing among donors would be affected by sequencing depth. Sampling involved blood alone; tissue repertoires likely differ.

The specimen sequenced was naive CD4+ T cells from PBMCs. Subset specified: CD45RA+ positively selected. The source is a man aged 18 to 35 in good health. Some clones in this sample may be carry-over from other donors' samples.

DNA for the CDR3: TGTGCCAGCAGTCTAGGGGTCAATCAGCCCCAGCATTTT. Its translation: CASSLGVNQPQHF. This sequence joins TRBV7-3 and TRBJ1-5, with a weak D call TRBD1 (5 bases). CDR1 and CDR2 (germline): SGHTA, FQGTGA. V lost 6 bases and J 3 bases, leaving 9 bases between the germline ends. The CDR3 runs to 13 residues.